This T cell receptor (beta chain) was captured by sequencing in a study of shared clonotypes between healthy human individuals. Germline CDR1 is SEHNR and CDR2 is FQNEAQ (reference sequence). Deletions cut 5 bases from V and 1 base from J, with 16 bases between. This CDR3 is 16 amino acids long. Assay: immunoSEQ multiplex PCR; the TCRdb copy retains only in-frame clones and omits some. The sample lists 300,000 to 400,000 clones; 74% were seen once. Input material: memory CD4+ T cells sorted from blood. The subset was: CD45RA-negative fraction. This receptor was obtained from a man aged 30 to 45 in good health. This rearrangement joins TRBV7-9 to TRBJ2-3, with D possibly matching TRBD1 (6 bases). The CDR3 sequence: CASSPPWGPRTDTQYF. The CDR3 DNA follows: TGTGCCAGCAGCCCACCTTGGGGGCCTCGCACAGATACGCAGTATTTT.